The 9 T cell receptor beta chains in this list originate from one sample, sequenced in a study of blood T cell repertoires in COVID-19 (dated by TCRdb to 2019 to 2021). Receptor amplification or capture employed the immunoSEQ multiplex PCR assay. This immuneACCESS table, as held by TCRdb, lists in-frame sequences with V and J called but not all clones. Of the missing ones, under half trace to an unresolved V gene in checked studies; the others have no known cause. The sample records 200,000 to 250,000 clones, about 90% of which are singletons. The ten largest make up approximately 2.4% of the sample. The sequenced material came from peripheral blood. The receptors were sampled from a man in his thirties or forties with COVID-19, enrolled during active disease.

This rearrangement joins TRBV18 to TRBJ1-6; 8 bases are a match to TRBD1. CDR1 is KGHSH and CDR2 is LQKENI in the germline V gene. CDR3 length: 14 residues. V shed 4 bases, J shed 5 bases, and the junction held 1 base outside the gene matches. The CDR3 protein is CASSLDRDNSPLHF. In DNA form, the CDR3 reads TGTGCCAGCTCACTGGACAGGGATAATTCACCCCTCCACTTT.

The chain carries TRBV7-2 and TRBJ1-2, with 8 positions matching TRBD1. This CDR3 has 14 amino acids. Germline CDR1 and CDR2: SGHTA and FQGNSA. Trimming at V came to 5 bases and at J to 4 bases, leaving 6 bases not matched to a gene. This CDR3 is CASSPQGGAYGYTF. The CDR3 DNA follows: TGTGCCAGCAGCCCACAGGGGGGGGCCTATGGCTACACCTTC.

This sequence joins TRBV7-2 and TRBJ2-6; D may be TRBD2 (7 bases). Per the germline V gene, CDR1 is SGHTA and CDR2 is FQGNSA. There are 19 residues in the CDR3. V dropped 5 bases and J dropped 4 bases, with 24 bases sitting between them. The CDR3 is CASSPRVGRGLPGANVLTF. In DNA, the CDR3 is TGTGCCAGCAGCCCAAGGGTGGGGCGGGGGCTCCCCGGGGCCAACGTCCTGACTTTC.

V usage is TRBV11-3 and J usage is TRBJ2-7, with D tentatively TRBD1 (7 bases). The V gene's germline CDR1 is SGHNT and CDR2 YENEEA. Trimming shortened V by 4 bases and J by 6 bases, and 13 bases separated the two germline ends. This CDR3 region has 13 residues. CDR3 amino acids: CASSWVQGGEQYF. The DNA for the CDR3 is TGTGCCAGCAGCTGGGTTCAGGGGGGCGAGCAGTACTTC. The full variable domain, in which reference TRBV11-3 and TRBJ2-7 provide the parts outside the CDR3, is EAGVVQSPRYKIIEKKQPVAFWCNPISGHNTLYWYLQNLGQGPELLIRYENEEAVDDSQLPKDRFSAERLKGVDSTLKIQPAELGDSAVYLCASSWVQGGEQYFGPGTRLTVT.

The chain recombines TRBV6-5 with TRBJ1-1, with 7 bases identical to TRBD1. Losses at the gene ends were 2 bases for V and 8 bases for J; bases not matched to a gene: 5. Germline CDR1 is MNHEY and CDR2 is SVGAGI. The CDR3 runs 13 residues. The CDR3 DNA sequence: TGTGCCAGCAGTTACGCGACAGGGTACGAAGCTTTCTTT. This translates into CASSYATGYEAFF.

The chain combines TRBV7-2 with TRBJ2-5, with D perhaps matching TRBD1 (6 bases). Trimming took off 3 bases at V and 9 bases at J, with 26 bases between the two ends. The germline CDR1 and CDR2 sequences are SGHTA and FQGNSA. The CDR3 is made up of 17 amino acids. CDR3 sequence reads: CASSFGDDRSRWKAQYF. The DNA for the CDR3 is TGTGCCAGCAGCTTCGGAGATGACAGGAGCCGTTGGAAGGCCCAGTACTTC.

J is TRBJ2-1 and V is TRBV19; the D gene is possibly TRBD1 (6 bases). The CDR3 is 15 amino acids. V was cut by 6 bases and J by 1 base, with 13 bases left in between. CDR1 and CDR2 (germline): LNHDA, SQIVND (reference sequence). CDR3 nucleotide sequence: TGTGCCAGTAGAACGACAGGAGTTTCCTACAATGAGCAGTTCTTC. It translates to CASRTTGVSYNEQFF.

This chain's CDR3 is CASSQDPGQPQHF. In DNA form, the CDR3 reads TGCGCCAGCAGCCAAGATCCAGGTCAGCCCCAGCATTTT. V usage is TRBV4-1 and J usage is TRBJ1-5; D is undetermined. CDR1 MGHRA and CDR2 YSYEKL come from the germline V gene. This CDR3 is built from 13 residues. Trimming left V 0 bases short and J 6 bases short, with 6 bases between.

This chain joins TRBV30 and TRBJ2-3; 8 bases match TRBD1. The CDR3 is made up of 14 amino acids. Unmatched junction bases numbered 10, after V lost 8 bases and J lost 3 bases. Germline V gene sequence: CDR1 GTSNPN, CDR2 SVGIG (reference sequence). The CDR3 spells CAGTRGLVTDTQYF. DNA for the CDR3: TGTGCCGGCACCAGGGGGCTGGTGACAGATACGCAGTATTTT.